This TCR beta chain derives from a study of shared clonotypes between healthy human individuals. General study findings and limits: Sequencing depth was expected to affect clonotype sharing among donors.

This CDR3 comprises 16 residues. Trimming left V 4 bases short and J 0 bases short, with 16 bases between. The germline V gene has CDR1 SGDLS and CDR2 YYNGEE. Repertoires were generated with immunoSEQ multiplex PCR, while TCRdb's copy carries only in-frame clones and drops some. This table holds approximately 2.3 million clones, about 92% found once. Worth noting for this clone: Its antigen is as yet unknown.

This sequence joins TRBV9 and TRBJ1-1; tentative D call: TRBD1 (6 bases). This TCR derives from a man aged 18 to 35 in good health. Some clones in this sample may be carry-over from other donors' samples. The sample taken for sequencing was naive CD4+ T cells from PBMCs. Subset indicated: CD45RA+ positively selected. CDR3 sequence reads: CASSQPGGSMNTEAFF. The CDR3 DNA reads as TGTGCCAGCAGCCAACCTGGGGGCTCCATGAACACTGAAGCTTTCTTT.